The sequence of this TCR beta chain was determined in a study of T cells in Graves' hyperthyroidism and ophthalmopathy. This clonotype was found many times. Amplification of TCR beta CDR3 regions used RNA as the template. In the first-round RT-PCR of the TCR CDR3, the HTBI primer set was used. Via MiXCR, TCRdb re-called the multiplex PCR reads, giving one row per CDR3 protein. In the table there are 600,000 to 850,000 distinct CDR3 sequences, approximately 19% of which are singletons. This CDR3 spans 15 amino acids. Germline V gene sequence: CDR1 LGHDT, CDR2 YNNKEL (reference sequence). V gave up 0 bases and J gave up 0 bases, with 6 bases separating them.

Sequencing input: blood. This clonotype originated in a woman in her 50s with Graves' hyperthyroidism that later progressed to Graves' ophthalmopathy. The rearrangement uses TRBV3-1 and TRBJ2-4; D unclear. The CDR3 DNA sequence: TGTGCCAGCAGCCAAGATGCTGTAGCCAAAAACATTCAGTACTTC. It codes for CASSQDAVAKNIQYF. Combining the CDR3 with reference TRBV3-1 and TRBJ2-4 gives the whole variable domain DTAVSQTPKYLVTQMGNDKSIKCEQNLGHDTMYWYKQDSKKFLKIMFSYNNKELIINETVPNRFSPKSPDKAHLNLHINSLELGDSAVYFCASSQDAVAKNIQYFGAGTRLSVL.